These 21 T cell receptor beta chains came from one sample sequenced in a study of blood T cell repertoires in COVID-19. TCRdb keeps only in-frame clones here, not all; method: immunoSEQ multiplex PCR. This table has under 200,000 clones, around 84% appearing once. The specimen sequenced was peripheral blood. These receptors came from a man between 45 and 60 years old with active or convalescent COVID-19.

This chain uses TRBV25-1 with TRBJ1-6, with D possibly matching TRBD1 (6 bases). CDR3 length: 15 residues. Germline values: CDR1 MGHDK, CDR2 SYGVNS. The V and J ends lost 4 bases and 3 bases respectively, with 10 bases between them. The CDR3 DNA follows: TGTGCCAGCAGTGCCGGGGGGCTCTATAATTCACCCCTCCACTTT. Translating it yields CASSAGGLYNSPLHF.

V gene TRBV29-1 combines with J gene TRBJ1-1; 7 bases align to TRBD1. Germline V gene data show CDR1 as SQVTM and CDR2 as ANQGSEA. V was clipped by 6 bases and J by 0 bases; unmatched bases: 4. The CDR3 covers 13 residues. Here the CDR3 reads CSVHRGVNTEAFF. In nucleotides, the CDR3 is TGCAGCGTACACAGGGGTGTGAACACTGAAGCTTTCTTT.

The chain uses TRBV9 and TRBJ2-1; D not certain. Between the trimmed V and J ends, which lost 0 bases and 4 bases, there was a span of 8 bases. CDR1 and CDR2 from the germline V gene are SGDLS and YYNGEE. The CDR3 extends over 14 amino acids. The CDR3 DNA reads as TGTGCCAGCAGCGTAGGAATGACTTACAATGAGCAGTTCTTC. This codes for CASSVGMTYNEQFF.

The genes are TRBV7-2 and TRBJ2-7, with 10 bases identical to TRBD2. The CDR3 contains 15 residues. The J segment lost 1 base and the V segment lost 6 bases, leaving 6 bases of the junction unmatched. The germline V gene encodes CDR1 SGHTA and CDR2 FQGNSA. The DNA of the CDR3 is TGTGCCAGCAGGTTAAAGCGGGGGGGTTCCTACGAGCAGTACTTC. As protein: CASRLKRGGSYEQYF.

The chain links TRBV25-1 to TRBJ1-6; TRBD1 matches at 8 bases. The V gene end was trimmed by 4 bases and the J gene end by 7 bases; junction bases not matched to a gene: 6. Germline V CDR1 and CDR2: MGHDK, SYGVNS. CDR3 size: 15 residues. The CDR3 is CASSARQGLNSPLHF. The CDR3 nucleotides are TGTGCCAGCAGTGCCAGACAGGGGCTCAATTCACCCCTCCACTTT.

This chain links TRBV24-1 with TRBJ1-2; 8 nucleotides match TRBD1. In germline, CDR1 is KGHDR, CDR2 SFDVKD. J was trimmed by 8 bases and V by 4 bases; bases with no gene match: 11. This CDR3 has 15 residues. Written as DNA, the CDR3 is TGTGCCACCAGTGAGTCCGGGACAGGTTATCACGGCTACACCTTC. Translating gives CATSESGTGYHGYTF.

The chain uses TRBV5-6 and TRBJ2-5; 8 nucleotides line up with TRBD2. V was pared by 3 bases and J by 2 bases, with 6 bases of the junction left unmatched. Germline lookup yields CDR1 SGHDT and CDR2 YYEEEE. The CDR3 has 15 amino acids. This chain's CDR3 is CASSYSSGPQETQYF. The CDR3 DNA reads as TGTGCCAGCAGCTACTCTAGCGGGCCACAAGAGACCCAGTACTTC.

This chain links TRBV7-2 with TRBJ2-2; no reliable D call. This CDR3 comprises 16 residues. V lost 0 bases and J 0 bases, leaving 8 bases between the germline ends. The germline gives CDR1 SGHTA, CDR2 FQGNSA. The CDR3 region is CASSLAIASNTGELFF. CDR3 in DNA: TGTGCCAGCAGCTTAGCGATAGCCTCGAACACCGGGGAGCTGTTTTTT.

This chain uses TRBV24-1 with TRBJ2-3; D is perhaps TRBD2 (6 bases). The CDR3 contains 13 residues. The germline gives CDR1 KGHDR, CDR2 SFDVKD. Trimming took 4 bases from V and 3 from J, leaving 7 bases between them. This CDR3 reads CATSDAGTDTQYF. The CDR3 DNA reads TGTGCCACCAGTGACGCGGGGACAGATACGCAGTATTTT.

The rearrangement uses TRBV11-2 and TRBJ1-2, with D perhaps matching TRBD1 (5 bases). Germline V gene data show CDR1 as SGHAT and CDR2 as FQNNGV. The CDR3 is 16 amino acids. Trimming removed 5 bases from V and 5 bases from J, with 21 bases in between. The CDR3 protein is CASSPLKGRWLYGYTF. Here the CDR3 DNA reads TGTGCCAGCAGCCCGCTTAAGGGGAGGTGGCTGTATGGCTACACCTTC.

This rearrangement joins TRBV11-2 to TRBJ1-1; TRBD1 agrees at 7 bases. The CDR3 loop spans 18 amino acids. J gave up 1 base and V 1 base, and 12 bases lay outside the gene matches. Germline V gene sequence: CDR1 SGHAT, CDR2 FQNNGV. In DNA form, the CDR3 reads TGTGCCAGCAGCTTAGTTTTGGGCAGGGGGGTATCGAACACTGAAGCTTTCTTT. It codes for CASSLVLGRGVSNTEAFF. The full variable domain, completed using reference TRBV11-2 and TRBJ1-1, is EAGVAQSPRYKIIEKRQSVAFWCNPISGHATLYWYQQILGQGPKLLIQFQNNGVVDDSQLPKDRFSAERLKGVDSTLKIQPAKLEDSAVYLCASSLVLGRGVSNTEAFFGQGTRLTVV.

The chain carries TRBV9 and TRBJ2-5, with 12 nucleotides matching TRBD2. Germline V gene sequence: CDR1 SGDLS, CDR2 YYNGEE. The CDR3 runs to 18 residues. The ends lost 0 bases at V and 5 bases at J; junction bases unmatched: 11. CDR3 loop: CASSVAPASGGAGETQYF. The CDR3 DNA sequence: TGTGCCAGCAGCGTAGCGCCGGCTAGCGGGGGGGCGGGTGAGACCCAGTACTTC.

This chain uses TRBV14 with TRBJ1-6, with D hard to call. Deletions cut 4 bases from V and 7 bases from J, with 11 bases between. This CDR3 is built from 14 residues. Looked up from germline, CDR1 is SGHDN and CDR2 is FVKESK. For the CDR3, the DNA is TGTGCCAGCAGCCGCACGGGAGGGAATTCACCCCTCCACTTT. It is translated as CASSRTGGNSPLHF.

J is TRBJ2-5 and V is TRBV6-5; maybe TRBD2 (6 bases). Trimming left V 6 bases short and J 9 bases short, with 14 bases between. Germline V gives CDR1 MNHEY, CDR2 SVGAGI. The CDR3 contains 12 residues. The CDR3 coding sequence is TGTGCCAGCAGGTGGGAGGTAGTGGCCCAGTACTTC. Amino acid sequence: CASRWEVVAQYF.

V usage is TRBV10-3 and J usage is TRBJ1-5; 10 bases are shared with TRBD1. CDR1 and CDR2 (germline): ENHRY, SYGVKD. V was clipped by 5 bases and J by 8 bases; unmatched bases: 6. This CDR3 has 14 amino acids. CDR3 nucleotide sequence: TGTGCCATCAGTAAGACAGGGGGCAGGGAGCCCCAGCATTTT. The encoded protein is CAISKTGGREPQHF.

The V call is TRBV5-4, the J call TRBJ2-7; TRBD1 is a possible D gene (5 bases). CDR3 length: 16 amino acids. CDR1 SGHNT and CDR2 YYREEE come from the germline V gene (reference sequence). The V gene lost 7 bases and the J gene lost 0 bases, with 20 bases spanning the gap. The CDR3 DNA reads as TGTGCCAGCGGATTTTGGGGCTTCGGTAGCTCCTACGAGCAGTACTTC. Translated: CASGFWGFGSSYEQYF.

The V and J genes are TRBV24-1 and TRBJ1-5; tentative D call: TRBD1 (6 bases). Germline CDR1 and CDR2: KGHDR and SFDVKD. The V and J ends lost 4 bases and 3 bases respectively, with 12 bases between them. This CDR3 has 15 residues. The CDR3 loop reads CATSEGDRSNQPQHF. CDR3 DNA: TGTGCCACCAGTGAGGGCGACAGGTCCAATCAGCCCCAGCATTTT.

The chain combines TRBV4-1 with TRBJ2-2; D may be TRBD1 (6 bases). CDR1 is MGHRA, CDR2 YSYEKL, per germline. V was pared by 1 base and J by 4 bases, with 7 bases between. CDR3 length: 14 residues. The CDR3 DNA reads as TGCGCCAGCAGCCAAGGACAGGTCACCGGGGAGCTGTTTTTT. Its protein is CASSQGQVTGELFF.

CDR3 residues: CASSEGITGGRRTEAFF. DNA of the CDR3: TGCGCCAGCAGTGAGGGAATTACAGGGGGGCGCAGGACTGAAGCTTTCTTT. The V gene is TRBV10-2, the J gene TRBJ1-1; TRBD1 agrees at 8 bases. CDR1 is WSHSY and CDR2 is SAAADI in the germline V gene. The CDR3 loop spans 17 amino acids. J lost 5 bases, V lost 2 bases, and 13 bases had no gene match.

The DNA for the CDR3 is TGTGCCAGCAGCTTCGCAGGAATGGCGATGAACACTGAAGCTTTCTTT. Translated, it gives CASSFAGMAMNTEAFF. The chain couples TRBV5-4 to TRBJ1-1, with no clear D. Germline CDR1 and CDR2: SGHNT and YYREEE (reference sequence). This CDR3 is built from 16 residues. V lost 2 bases, J lost 0 bases, and 14 bases lay in between.

The V call is TRBV9, the J call TRBJ2-3; D is uncertain. Germline V gene lookup returns CDR1 SGDLS and CDR2 YYNGEE. The length of the CDR3 is 14 residues. Trimming shortened V by 4 bases and J by 0 bases, and 9 bases separated the two germline ends. The CDR3 is CASSSQISTDTQYF. CDR3 nucleotides: TGTGCCAGCAGCTCCCAGATTAGCACAGATACGCAGTATTTT.